The 11 T cell receptor beta chains listed next were all sequenced from one sample in a study of T cell responses to AZD1222 COVID-19 vaccine. Generated by immunoSEQ multiplex PCR, the TCRdb table keeps only in-frame clones and is missing some. The repertoire holds some 180,000 clones, with around 92% as singletons. Sample: peripheral blood, taken on day 0 of AZD1222 vaccination. Source of these receptors: an adult in good health.

As DNA, the CDR3 is TGTGCCAGCAGCGTAGGGGGTACCGGGGAGCTGTTTTTT. Protein sequence: CASSVGGTGELFF. The chain links TRBV9 to TRBJ2-2; D is undetermined. V lost 0 bases to trimming and J lost 5 bases, with 5 bases between them. CDR3 length equals 13 residues. Germline CDR1 reads SGDLS; CDR2 reads YYNGEE.

The genes are TRBV3-1 (or the pseudogene TRBV3-2) and TRBJ1-1; D gene uncertain. The germline V gene encodes CDR1 LGHDT and CDR2 YNNKEL (reference sequence). Trimming took 4 bases from V and 8 from J, leaving 8 bases between them. The length of the CDR3 is 11 residues. CDR3 protein: CASSLLGEAFF. The CDR3 nucleotides read TGTGCCAGCAGCCTCCTCGGGGAAGCTTTCTTT.

By frequency in the sample, this clone is medium-sized. The rearrangement joins TRBV7-2 to TRBJ1-5; no firm D call. CDR1 is SGHTA, CDR2 FQGNSA, per germline. The CDR3 has 13 residues. Deletions cut 5 bases from V and 6 bases from J, with 11 bases between. The CDR3 DNA sequence: TGTGCCAGCAGCGAGGCGGAGGCTCAGCCCCAGCATTTT. This gives the protein CASSEAEAQPQHF.

This clone showed up just once. The genes are TRBV27 and TRBJ1-5, with TRBD1 as a possible D gene (5 bases). CDR1 is MNHEY, CDR2 SMNVEV, per germline (reference sequence). CDR3 length equals 15 residues. The V end was cut by 2 bases, the J end by 6 bases, with 14 bases between. For the CDR3, the DNA is TGTGCCAGCAGTTTACTCGGGGCTGGGAGTCAGCCCCAGCATTTT. This gives the protein CASSLLGAGSQPQHF.

This clone came up once. The gene calls are TRBV19 and TRBJ2-2; the D gene could be TRBD1 or TRBD2 (6 bases each). The V gene's germline CDR1 is LNHDA and CDR2 SQIVND (reference sequence). The V gene lost 5 bases and the J gene lost 1 base, with 14 bases spanning the gap. CDR3 length equals 16 residues. The CDR3 reads CASSPLEGQNTGELFF. The CDR3 coding sequence is TGTGCCAGTAGTCCCCTGGAGGGACAGAACACCGGGGAGCTGTTTTTT.

The gene calls are TRBV11-3 and TRBJ2-5; 7 bases fit TRBD1. The CDR3 spans 13 residues. Trimming took 0 bases from V and 5 from J; bases not matched to a gene: 0. The germline gives CDR1 SGHNT, CDR2 YENEEA. In nucleotides, the CDR3 is TGTGCCAGCAGCTTAGAACAGGGGGAGACCCAGTACTTC. Translation: CASSLEQGETQYF.

Here the CDR3 DNA reads TGTGCCACCAGTGATCCTTCTCGTTCCTCTGGCTACACCTTC. Its protein product is CATSDPSRSSGYTF. The gene calls are TRBV24-1 and TRBJ1-2; D uncertain. Trimming cost V 3 bases and J 7 bases, with 14 bases left between them. The germline V gene encodes CDR1 KGHDR and CDR2 SFDVKD. CDR3 length: 14 amino acids.

This sequence joins TRBV19 and TRBJ1-3; the D is unclear. The CDR3 length is 17 residues. Germline lookup yields CDR1 LNHDA and CDR2 SQIVND (reference sequence). V was shortened by 2 bases and J by 0 bases, with 14 bases between the two germline ends. The CDR3 is CASSISTGDLSGNTIYF. In DNA form, the CDR3 reads TGTGCCAGTAGTATATCCACGGGCGATCTCTCTGGAAACACCATATATTTT.

The chain uses TRBV27 and TRBJ1-5, with D unresolved. V was cut by 5 bases and J by 6 bases, with 11 bases left in between. The length of the CDR3 is 13 residues. Germline loops: CDR1 MNHEY, CDR2 SMNVEV (reference sequence). Written as DNA, the CDR3 is TGTGCCAGCAGTAACTCCCAGGTTCAGCCCCAGCATTTT. Its protein is CASSNSQVQPQHF.

This clone appeared once. This chain links TRBV19 with TRBJ1-1; D is unresolved. Trimming left V 7 bases short and J 4 bases short, with 13 bases between. Germline CDR1 LNHDA, CDR2 SQIVND (reference sequence). This CDR3 is built from 13 residues. CDR3 region: CASKAPGGTEAFF. The CDR3 coding sequence is TGTGCCAGTAAGGCCCCCGGCGGCACTGAAGCTTTCTTT.

The V gene is TRBV9, the J gene TRBJ2-5; possible D gene TRBD2, 5 bases. The V gene's germline CDR1 is SGDLS and CDR2 YYNGEE. V was shortened by 4 bases and J by 2 bases, with 15 bases between the two germline ends. The CDR3 contains 15 residues. The CDR3 reads CASSPQEEFQETQYF. CDR3 sequence (DNA): TGTGCCAGCAGCCCCCAGGAGGAGTTTCAAGAGACCCAGTACTTC.